This TCR beta chain originates from a study of T cells in Graves' hyperthyroidism and ophthalmopathy. This clonotype was seen once. The antigen is unknown. The CDR3 runs 14 residues. Trimming cost V 1 base and J 5 bases; bases outside gene matches: 4. Germline values: CDR1 SEHNR, CDR2 FQNEAQ (reference sequence). What was amplified from RNA transcripts were TCR beta CDR3 regions. Primed by the HTBI set, a first-round RT-PCR was run on the TCR CDR3. In TCRdb, the multiplex PCR reads were re-called with MiXCR into one record per CDR3 protein. The sample lists about 400,000 distinct CDR3 sequences, 15% to 19% occurring once. Out of approximately 10 ml of fresh peripheral blood came the PBMCs. Overall study results and limits: Before onset, ophthalmopathy was predicted by the model a median 6.5 months earlier.

The sequence derives from a woman younger than 30 with Graves' hyperthyroidism. The sequenced sample was blood. The V and J genes are TRBV7-9 and TRBJ1-1, with 7 bases lining up with TRBD1. The CDR3 loop reads CASSLVKGATEAFF. The CDR3 bases are TGTGCCAGCAGCTTAGTGAAGGGGGCGACTGAAGCTTTCTTT. The entire variable domain, with the rest obtained from reference TRBV7-9 and TRBJ1-1, is as follows: DTGVSQNPRHKITKRGQNVTFRCDPISEHNRLYWYRQTLGQGPEFLTYFQNEAQLEKSRLLSDRFSAERPKGSFSTLEIQRTEQGDSAMYLCASSLVKGATEAFFGQGTRLTVV.